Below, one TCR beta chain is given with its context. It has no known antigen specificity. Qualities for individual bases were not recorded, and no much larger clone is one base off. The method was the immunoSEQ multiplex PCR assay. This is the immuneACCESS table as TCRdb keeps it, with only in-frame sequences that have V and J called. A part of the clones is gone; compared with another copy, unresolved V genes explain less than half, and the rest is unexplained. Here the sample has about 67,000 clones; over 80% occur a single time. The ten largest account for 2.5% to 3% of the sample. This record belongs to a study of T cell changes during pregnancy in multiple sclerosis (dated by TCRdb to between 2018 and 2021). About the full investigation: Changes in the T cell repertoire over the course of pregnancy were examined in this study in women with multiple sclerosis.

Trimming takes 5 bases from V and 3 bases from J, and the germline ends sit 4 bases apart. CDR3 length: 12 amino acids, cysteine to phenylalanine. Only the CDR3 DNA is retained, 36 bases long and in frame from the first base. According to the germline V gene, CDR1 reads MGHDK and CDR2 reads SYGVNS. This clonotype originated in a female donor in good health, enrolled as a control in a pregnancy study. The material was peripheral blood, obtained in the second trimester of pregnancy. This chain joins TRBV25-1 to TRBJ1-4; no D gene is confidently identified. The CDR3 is CASSPANEKLFF. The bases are TGTGCCAGCAGTCCGGCTAATGAAAAACTGTTTTTT.